This TCR beta chain was profiled in a study of neoadjuvant nivolumab and ipilimumab in lung cancer (dated by TCRdb to about 2020). With respect to the entire study: In the NEOSTAR trial, nivolumab was administered intravenously at 3 mg/kg on days 1, 15 and 29, and the combination arm also received ipilimumab 1 mg/kg on day 1 only. The major pathologic response (MPR) rate in the intention-to-treat population in each study arm was designated as the primary trial endpoint. A total of 45 or so patients with operable NSCLC were treated in the trial, with 23 randomized to nivolumab monotherapy and about 21 randomized to nivolumab plus ipilimumab. TCR repertoires in pretherapy (baseline) peripheral blood were compared with TCR repertoires in tumors resected at surgery after neoadjuvant immune checkpoint blockade. Seven patients had matched pretherapy and resected tumor pairs analyzed, with four treated with nivolumab and three with nivolumab plus ipilimumab. Findings and caveats that apply to the study as a whole: TCR richness in pretherapy blood showed a positive correlation with richness in tumors resected after neoadjuvant therapy (Spearman R of about 0.82). From pretherapy to surgery, tumor T-cell richness and clonality increased in three of three dual-therapy tumors but in only two of four nivolumab-treated tumors. Compared with tumor-adjacent uninvolved lung, resected tumors had greater TCR richness and clonality, and increases showed up in more of the dual-therapy-treated tumors. There was no significant correlation between TCR clonality and pathologic tumor regression, and just a single major-pathologic-response sample was available for the clonality-regression analysis. TCR sequencing was performed in a small number of samples.

From the cysteine through the phenylalanine, the CDR3 covers 17 amino acids. Of all the DNA, just the CDR3 is kept, 51 bases in frame from base 1. Clipping removes 5 bases from V and 8 bases from J, with 9 as the unmatched junction base count. As encoded in the germline V gene, CDR1 is SGHNT while CDR2 is YENEEA. For this clone: Its specific antigen is unknown. Base qualities are not provided; no much larger clone lies one nucleotide away.

Receptors were amplified or captured by the immunoSEQ multiplex PCR assay. In the source study's methods: Repertoires were summarized by richness and clonality, and significantly expanded and contracted clones were identified between pre- and post-therapy samples. Here the immuneACCESS table is served through TCRdb, limited to in-frame sequences with V and J called. Missing clones are a known gap in these copies; in checked studies unresolved V genes cover under half, and the rest lacks a known reason. The D gene and trimming were derived from the DNA, and the V and J assignments and clone size from that table. The sample includes roughly 32,000 clones, with roughly nine tenths observed a single time. Clones ranked in the top ten supply approximately 2.2% of the sample. The time point label on this specimen signifies: at surgical resection after neoadjuvant nivolumab +/- ipilimumab. The samples were taken from NEOSTAR, a phase 2 randomized trial in operable NSCLC that tested neoadjuvant nivolumab or nivolumab plus ipilimumab, followed by surgery.

This clonotype originated in an adult with non-small cell lung cancer. The V and J segments used are TRBV11-3 and TRBJ2-1, and TRBD2 matches 16 of the central bases. The sequencing used peripheral blood, collected after neoadjuvant nivolumab, alone or with ipilimumab, at or shortly before surgery. The nucleotides are TGTGCCAGCAGCGAGGGACTAGCGGGAGGGGGAATAGATGAGCAGTTCTTC. It translates to CASSEGLAGGGIDEQFF.